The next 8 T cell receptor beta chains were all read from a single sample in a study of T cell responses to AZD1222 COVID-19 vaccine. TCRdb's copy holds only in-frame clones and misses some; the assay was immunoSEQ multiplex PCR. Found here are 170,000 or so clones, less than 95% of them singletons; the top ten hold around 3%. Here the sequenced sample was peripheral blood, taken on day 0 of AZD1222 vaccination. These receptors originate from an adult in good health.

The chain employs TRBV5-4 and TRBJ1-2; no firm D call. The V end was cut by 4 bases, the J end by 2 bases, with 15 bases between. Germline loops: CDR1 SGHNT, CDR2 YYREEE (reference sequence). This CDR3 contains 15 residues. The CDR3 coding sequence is TGTGCCAGCAGCCCAGACCCGCAGCCCAACTATGGCTACACCTTC. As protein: CASSPDPQPNYGYTF. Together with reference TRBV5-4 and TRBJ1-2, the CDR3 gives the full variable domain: ETGVTQSPTHLIKTRGQQVTLRCSSQSGHNTVSWYQQALGQGPQFIFQYYREEENGRGNFPPRFSGLQFPNYSSELNVNALELDDSALYLCASSPDPQPNYGYTFGSGTRLTVV.

For the CDR3, the DNA is TGTGCCAGCAGTCAGGACTTGCGGGGGCCCTGGTCGGTC. Its translation is CASSQDLRGPWSV. The genes are TRBV6-5 and TRBJ2-7, with D tentatively TRBD2 (7 bases). CDR1 MNHEY and CDR2 SVGAGI come from the germline V gene. The CDR3 has 13 residues.

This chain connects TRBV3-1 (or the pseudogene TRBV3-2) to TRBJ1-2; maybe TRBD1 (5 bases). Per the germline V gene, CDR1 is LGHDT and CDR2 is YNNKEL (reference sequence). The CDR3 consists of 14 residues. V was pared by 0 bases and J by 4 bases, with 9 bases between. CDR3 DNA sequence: TGTGCCAGCAGCCAAGAAGACAGCTTCTATGGCTACACCTTC. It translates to CASSQEDSFYGYTF.

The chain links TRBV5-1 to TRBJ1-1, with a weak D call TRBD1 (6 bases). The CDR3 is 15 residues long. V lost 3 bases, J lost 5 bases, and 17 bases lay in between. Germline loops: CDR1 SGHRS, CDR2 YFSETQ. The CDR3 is CASSSRGGFGTEAFF. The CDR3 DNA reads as TGCGCCAGCAGCTCACGGGGGGGCTTTGGTACTGAAGCTTTCTTT.

CDR3 in amino acids: CASSYPTWGGGHQETQYF. The CDR3 DNA sequence: TGTGCCAGCAGTTACCCCACCTGGGGCGGGGGCCACCAAGAGACCCAGTACTTC. V gene TRBV6-2 or TRBV6-3 combines with J gene TRBJ2-5; the D gene is possibly TRBD2 (7 bases). V lost 2 bases to trimming and J lost 0 bases, with 19 bases between them. The CDR3 loop spans 18 amino acids. Germline V CDR1 and CDR2: MNHEY, SVGEGT.

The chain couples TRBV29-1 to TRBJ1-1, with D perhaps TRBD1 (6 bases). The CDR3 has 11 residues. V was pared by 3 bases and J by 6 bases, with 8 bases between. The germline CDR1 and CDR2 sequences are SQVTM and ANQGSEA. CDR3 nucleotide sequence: TGCAGCGTTGACAGGGGATCTGAAGCTTTCTTT. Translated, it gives CSVDRGSEAFF.

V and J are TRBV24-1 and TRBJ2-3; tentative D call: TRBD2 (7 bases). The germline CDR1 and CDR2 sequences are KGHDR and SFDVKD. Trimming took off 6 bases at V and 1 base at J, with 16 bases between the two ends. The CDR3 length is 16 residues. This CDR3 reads CATSRTGGAGTDTQYF. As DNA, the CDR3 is TGTGCCACCAGTCGCACGGGGGGCGCGGGCACAGATACGCAGTATTTT.

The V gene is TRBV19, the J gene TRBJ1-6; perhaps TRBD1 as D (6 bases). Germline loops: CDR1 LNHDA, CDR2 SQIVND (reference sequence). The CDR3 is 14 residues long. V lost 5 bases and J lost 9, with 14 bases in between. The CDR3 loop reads CASSEKGGASPLHF. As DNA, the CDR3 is TGTGCCAGTAGTGAAAAAGGGGGGGCTTCACCCCTCCACTTT.